The 25 T cell receptor beta chains below come from one sample, sequenced in a study of shared clonotypes between healthy human individuals. TCRdb's copy holds only in-frame clones and misses some; the assay was immunoSEQ multiplex PCR. The data show some 2,000,000 clones, roughly 95% seen once. The sample taken for sequencing was naive CD4+ T cells sorted from blood. Subset noted: CD45RA+ positively selected. These receptors originate from a man between 18 and 35 years old in good health.

The chain joins TRBV5-4 to TRBJ2-7; 12 nucleotides line up with TRBD2. This CDR3 is 16 amino acids long. Germline V gene data show CDR1 as SGHNT and CDR2 as YYREEE (reference sequence). The J segment lost 3 bases and the V segment lost 0 bases, leaving 4 bases of the junction unmatched. CDR3 bases: TGTGCCAGCAGCTTGGGACTAGCGGGGGCCAGCTACGAGCAGTACTTC. Its translation: CASSLGLAGASYEQYF. Supplemented by reference TRBV5-4 and TRBJ2-7, the full variable domain reads ETGVTQSPTHLIKTRGQQVTLRCSSQSGHNTVSWYQQALGQGPQFIFQYYREEENGRGNFPPRFSGLQFPNYSSELNVNALELDDSALYLCASSLGLAGASYEQYFGPGTRLTVT.

V usage is TRBV9 and J usage is TRBJ2-7; 9 bases are shared with TRBD2. The V gene's germline CDR1 is SGDLS and CDR2 YYNGEE. The V gene end was trimmed by 0 bases and the J gene end by 7 bases; junction bases not matched to a gene: 5. This CDR3 has 14 amino acids. CDR3 in amino acids: CASSVDPSGDEQYF. In nucleotides, the CDR3 is TGTGCCAGCAGCGTAGACCCTAGCGGGGATGAGCAGTACTTC.

The chain is built from TRBV2 and TRBJ1-6; D may be TRBD1 (6 bases). Per germline, CDR1 SNHLY and CDR2 FYNNEI. CDR3 length: 14 residues. V gave up 2 bases and J gave up 10 bases, with 12 bases separating them. The CDR3 loop reads CASSEIGGNSPLHF. The CDR3 coding sequence is TGTGCCAGCAGTGAAATTGGGGGCAACTCACCCCTCCACTTT.

The CDR3 loop reads CASTGGNEQFF. CDR3 coding DNA: TGTGCCAGTACAGGGGGCAATGAGCAGTTCTTC. The rearrangement uses TRBV19 and TRBJ2-1; TRBD1 matches 7 bases. Germline V gene lookup returns CDR1 LNHDA and CDR2 SQIVND (reference sequence). Trimming removed 7 bases from V and 6 bases from J; junction bases left unmatched: 0. CDR3 length: 11 residues.

This rearrangement joins TRBV6-5 to TRBJ2-2; 7 bases align to TRBD1. The V gene end was trimmed by 10 bases and the J gene end by 5 bases; junction bases not matched to a gene: 10. The CDR3 consists of 14 residues. The germline gives CDR1 MNHEY, CDR2 SVGAGI. For the CDR3, the DNA is TGTGCCATAAAGACAGGGATAGGGACCGGGGAGCTGTTTTTT. Amino acids: CAIKTGIGTGELFF.

V usage is TRBV6-1 and J usage is TRBJ2-2, with D unclear. This CDR3 contains 13 residues. The ends were cut back, 5 bases at V and 4 bases at J, with 8 bases in the middle. Germline CDR1 and CDR2: MNHNS and SASEGT. The CDR3 sequence: CASSQEFTGELFF. The DNA of the CDR3 is TGTGCCAGCAGTCAAGAATTCACCGGGGAGCTGTTTTTT.

The V and J genes are TRBV27 and TRBJ1-6; possibly TRBD1 for D (5 bases). The ends were cut back, 9 bases at V and 6 bases at J, with 15 bases in the middle. Germline V gene data show CDR1 as MNHEY and CDR2 as SMNVEV (reference sequence). The CDR3 length is 14 residues. CDR3 DNA sequence: TGTGCCAGTTCACCGGGACTCAGTAATTCACCCCTCCACTTT. Translated: CASSPGLSNSPLHF.

The chain is built from TRBV10-2 and TRBJ1-1, with a possible D match to TRBD1 (5 bases). This CDR3 has 12 residues. V was trimmed by 3 bases and J by 8 bases, leaving 10 bases between them. CDR1 WSHSY and CDR2 SAAADI come from the germline V gene. The CDR3 DNA reads TGCGCCAGCAGTGACTCGGCAGGGGAAGCTTTCTTT. It encodes CASSDSAGEAFF.

The chain carries TRBV10-2 and TRBJ2-7; 10 bases match TRBD1. Germline CDR1 WSHSY, CDR2 SAAADI. J gave up 3 bases and V 6 bases, and 5 bases lay outside the gene matches. The CDR3 has 14 residues. Here the CDR3 DNA reads TGCGCCAGCAGCCGTTGGGACAGGGGCTACGAGCAGTACTTC. Its translation is CASSRWDRGYEQYF.

The chain joins TRBV10-3 to TRBJ2-7; weak D call: TRBD1 (7 bases). CDR1 is ENHRY and CDR2 is SYGVKD in the germline V gene. This CDR3 is built from 13 residues. Trimming took 6 bases from V and 7 from J, leaving 16 bases between them. The DNA for the CDR3 is TGTGCCATCAGCACCGGAGGGGGCGAGGAGCAGTACTTC. Its translation: CAISTGGGEEQYF.

The rearrangement joins TRBV15 to TRBJ2-7; maybe TRBD2 (5 bases). V was cut by 3 bases and J by 3 bases, with 18 bases left in between. This CDR3 has 16 residues. CDR1 LNHNV and CDR2 YYDKDF come from the germline V gene (reference sequence). CDR3 sequence: CATSRTWASIGYEQYF. CDR3 coding DNA: TGTGCCACCAGCAGGACTTGGGCTAGCATAGGCTACGAGCAGTACTTC.

This clone was found once. This chain uses TRBV28 with TRBJ2-2; D tentatively reads TRBD1 or TRBD2 (5 bases each). The CDR3 is made up of 13 amino acids. Germline-derived CDR1 and CDR2 are MDHEN and SYDVKM. Trimming took off 6 bases at V and 6 bases at J, with 11 bases between the two ends. The CDR3 coding sequence is TGTGCCAGCAGGAGGGACGGGGCCGGGGAGCTGTTTTTT. Translation gives CASRRDGAGELFF.

This clone has just one count. The chain joins TRBV11-2 to TRBJ2-7; 8 bases are shared with TRBD2. With V trimmed by 1 base and J by 3 bases, 5 bases remained unmatched. This CDR3 spans 15 amino acids. CDR1 is SGHAT, CDR2 FQNNGV, per germline. DNA for the CDR3: TGTGCCAGCAGCTTAGTAACTAGCGGAGGCTACGAGCAGTACTTC. It specifies CASSLVTSGGYEQYF.

The rearrangement links TRBV10-3 to TRBJ2-3; D is perhaps TRBD1 (5 bases). The ends were cut back, 3 bases at V and 0 bases at J, with 10 bases in the middle. The CDR3 runs to 15 residues. Germline V CDR1 and CDR2: ENHRY, SYGVKD. The CDR3 protein is CAISEKTDSTDTQYF. DNA of the CDR3: TGTGCCATCAGTGAAAAGACAGATAGCACAGATACGCAGTATTTT.

The chain is built from TRBV5-1 and TRBJ2-1; D unclear. The CDR3 has 15 residues. Germline CDR1 reads SGHRS; CDR2 reads YFSETQ. V shed 4 bases and J shed 4 bases, with 15 bases lying between them. CDR3 loop: CASSLEVTVYNEQFF. CDR3 bases: TGCGCCAGCAGCCTGGAAGTGACGGTTTACAATGAGCAGTTCTTC.

The J gene is TRBJ2-7, the V gene TRBV27; a possible D gene is TRBD1 (6 bases). CDR3 length: 13 amino acids. V lost 7 bases and J lost 2, with 12 bases in between. CDR1 and CDR2 from the germline V gene are MNHEY and SMNVEV (reference sequence). The CDR3 coding sequence is TGTGCCAGCAAATTCACAGGGCCCTACGAGCAGTACTTC. Residues: CASKFTGPYEQYF.

V gene TRBV7-9 combines with J gene TRBJ1-1; no clear D. Looked up from germline, CDR1 is SEHNR and CDR2 is FQNEAQ (reference sequence). The CDR3 sequence is 14 residues long. V was trimmed by 2 bases and J by 0 bases, leaving 7 bases between them. The DNA of the CDR3 is TGTGCCAGCAGCTTAACCACTTTGAACACTGAAGCTTTCTTT. Protein sequence: CASSLTTLNTEAFF.

This clone appeared a few times. This sample includes further DNA sequences coding for the same CDR3. The chain combines TRBV5-6 with TRBJ1-5; D call uncertain. This CDR3 has 13 amino acids. The V end lost 2 bases, the J end lost 0 bases, and 3 bases lay between the germline ends. CDR1 is SGHDT, CDR2 YYEEEE, per germline. This CDR3 reads CASSLGSNQPQHF. The CDR3 DNA follows: TGTGCCAGCAGCTTAGGTAGCAATCAGCCCCAGCATTTT.

This clone was counted once. The chain employs TRBV11-2 and TRBJ2-7, with TRBD1 matching over 7 bases. The CDR3 extends over 12 amino acids. J lost 7 bases, V lost 5 bases, and 5 bases had no gene match. Looked up from germline, CDR1 is SGHAT and CDR2 is FQNNGV. This CDR3 is CASSRYRGEQYF. The CDR3 nucleotides are TGTGCCAGCAGCAGATACAGGGGTGAGCAGTACTTC.

The V call is TRBV27, the J call TRBJ2-7; possibly TRBD2 for D (6 bases). CDR3 length equals 14 residues. Germline V gene data show CDR1 as MNHEY and CDR2 as SMNVEV (reference sequence). V gave up 7 bases and J gave up 7 bases, with 20 bases separating them. For the CDR3, the DNA is TGTGCCAGCACCTCTTGGCAGGGCGCGGGGGAGCAGTACTTC. It yields the protein CASTSWQGAGEQYF.

This rearrangement joins TRBV5-6 to TRBJ2-3, with TRBD2 identical over 7 bases. Trimming at V came to 2 bases and at J to 0 bases, leaving 6 bases not matched to a gene. The CDR3 spans 16 residues. The germline V gene has CDR1 SGHDT and CDR2 YYEEEE. CDR3 protein: CASSLGPTSSTDTQYF. The CDR3 nucleotides are TGTGCCAGCAGCTTAGGGCCGACTAGCAGCACAGATACGCAGTATTTT.

This chain links TRBV5-8 with TRBJ1-5, with TRBD1 as a possible D gene (5 bases). V lost 1 base to trimming and J lost 1 base, with 6 bases between them. CDR3 length: 14 amino acids. In germline, CDR1 is SGHTS, CDR2 YDEGEE. The DNA for the CDR3 is TGTGCCAGCAGCTTGCCAGGGAGCAATCAGCCCCAGCATTTT. This encodes CASSLPGSNQPQHF.

The chain links TRBV6-5 to TRBJ1-3; D is undetermined. Germline-derived CDR1 and CDR2 are MNHEY and SVGAGI. V was clipped by 6 bases and J by 0 bases, with 12 bases between them. This CDR3 contains 15 residues. CDR3 coding DNA: TGTGCCAGCAGGACTATCGGGGACTCTGGAAACACCATATATTTT. This sequence encodes CASRTIGDSGNTIYF.

The chain joins TRBV10-3 to TRBJ1-2; 9 positions match TRBD1. The J segment lost 6 bases and the V segment lost 5 bases, leaving 4 bases of the junction unmatched. The CDR3 contains 13 residues. Germline lookup yields CDR1 ENHRY and CDR2 SYGVKD. Written as DNA, the CDR3 is TGTGCCATCAGTCTACAGGGGGCGCATGGCTACACCTTC. Translated: CAISLQGAHGYTF.

The rearrangement links TRBV2 to TRBJ2-4, with D perhaps TRBD2 (7 bases). From germline, CDR1 is SNHLY and CDR2 FYNNEI. The CDR3 has 16 residues. Deletions cut 6 bases from V and 1 base from J, with 16 bases between. CDR3 coding DNA: TGTGCCAGCAGCCAACAGGGAGGGTTGGCCAAAAACATTCAGTACTTC. Its translation is CASSQQGGLAKNIQYF.